The 9 T cell receptor beta chains reported below all come from one sample, sequenced in a study of blood T cell repertoires in COVID-19. Assay used: immunoSEQ multiplex PCR; TCRdb lists only in-frame clones, some missing. The repertoire holds fewer than 150,000 clones, roughly 89% seen once, with about 4.1% in the top ten. Sequencing used peripheral blood. The source of these receptors is a woman between 40 and 50 years old with acute or convalescent COVID-19.

This chain connects TRBV2 to TRBJ2-2; TRBD1 aligns across 8 bases. V was clipped by 7 bases and J by 7 bases; unmatched bases: 5. The CDR3 has 13 residues. Germline V gene sequence: CDR1 SNHLY, CDR2 FYNNEI. The CDR3 region is CASKRTGLGELFF. The CDR3 coding sequence is TGTGCCAGCAAACGGACAGGGCTCGGGGAGCTGTTTTTT.

The chain uses TRBV19 and TRBJ1-5; 7 bases map to TRBD1. The ends lost 10 bases at V and 0 bases at J; junction bases unmatched: 6. Germline CDR1 and CDR2: LNHDA and SQIVND (reference sequence). The CDR3 length is 14 residues. DNA for the CDR3: TGTGCCACTCGACAGGGCGATAGCAATCAGCCCCAGCATTTT. Protein sequence: CATRQGDSNQPQHF.

The rearrangement links TRBV19 to TRBJ1-4; 8 bases align to TRBD1. V was pared by 7 bases and J by 5 bases, with 3 bases of the junction left unmatched. CDR3 length equals 13 residues. Per germline, CDR1 LNHDA and CDR2 SQIVND (reference sequence). CDR3 residues: CASTYRGNEKLFF. The CDR3, as DNA: TGTGCCAGTACATACAGGGGGAATGAAAAACTGTTTTTT.

CDR3 in amino acids: CASSPSMDTEAFF. In DNA, the CDR3 is TGTGCCAGCTCACCTAGTATGGACACTGAAGCTTTCTTT. V gene TRBV18 combines with J gene TRBJ1-1, with D hard to call. Trimming removed 3 bases from V and 3 bases from J, with 8 bases in between. CDR3 length: 13 residues. CDR1 is KGHSH and CDR2 is LQKENI in the germline V gene.

The chain employs TRBV6-5 and TRBJ1-5; possibly TRBD1 for D (6 bases). From germline, CDR1 is MNHEY and CDR2 SVGAGI. The CDR3 loop spans 13 amino acids. V lost 6 bases and J lost 9, with 15 bases in between. CDR3 nucleotide sequence: TGTGCCAGCAGCTCACAGGGATTGAGGCCCCAGCATTTT. Translated: CASSSQGLRPQHF.

The chain recombines TRBV7-9 with TRBJ2-7, with a tentative D call TRBD2 (5 bases). Germline-derived CDR1 and CDR2 are SEHNR and FQNEAQ (reference sequence). V was shortened by 0 bases and J by 2 bases, with 5 bases between the two germline ends. The CDR3 extends over 13 amino acids. CDR3 in amino acids: CASSLAGTYEQYF. In DNA, the CDR3 is TGTGCCAGCAGCTTAGCCGGGACCTACGAGCAGTACTTC.

The chain employs TRBV20-1 and TRBJ1-2; 9 nucleotides match TRBD1. CDR3 length: 14 amino acids. V was clipped by 3 bases and J by 4 bases; unmatched bases: 6. CDR1 and CDR2 (germline): DFQATT, SNEGSKA (reference sequence). The CDR3 nucleotides are TGCAGTGCTAGTCCTGGACAGGGGCTCTATGGCTACACCTTC. Its translation is CSASPGQGLYGYTF.

The rearrangement joins TRBV11-1 to TRBJ2-1, with 11 bases fitting TRBD2. The germline gives CDR1 SGHAT, CDR2 FQDESV (reference sequence). The CDR3 totals 15 residues. With 5 bases clipped from V and 6 bases from J, the junction kept 6 bases outside the gene matches. The CDR3 DNA sequence: TGTGCCAGCAGCCAACTAGCGGGGGATATCAATGAGCAGTTCTTC. It translates to CASSQLAGDINEQFF.

The chain links TRBV9 to TRBJ2-1, with 9 bases identical to TRBD2. Germline lookup yields CDR1 SGDLS and CDR2 YYNGEE. J gave up 7 bases and V 0 bases, and 5 bases lay outside the gene matches. The CDR3 sequence is 15 residues long. CDR3 amino acids: CASSVVAGVGNEQFF. CDR3 coding DNA: TGTGCCAGCAGCGTAGTAGCGGGGGTCGGGAATGAGCAGTTCTTC.